One and the same sample provided the 7 T cell receptor beta chains below, sequenced in a study of blood T cell repertoires in COVID-19. Repertoires were generated with immunoSEQ multiplex PCR, while TCRdb's copy carries only in-frame clones and drops some. The sample shows about 230,000 clones, approximately 90% of them seen only once. The specimen sequenced was PBMCs or T cells enriched from blood (not recorded which). The receptor source for this set is a young man who had recovered from COVID-19.

The chain uses TRBV5-1 and TRBJ1-6, with 8 bases identical to TRBD1. The CDR3 length is 14 residues. Germline V gene sequence: CDR1 SGHRS, CDR2 YFSETQ. Trimming at V came to 3 bases and at J to 7 bases, leaving 3 bases not matched to a gene. The CDR3 loop reads CASSSDRVNSPLHF. As DNA, the CDR3 is TGCGCCAGCAGCTCGGACAGGGTAAATTCACCCCTCCACTTT.

Concerning this clone itself: Its ends do not fully match the called genes, so a read error is possible. This chain links TRBV13 with TRBJ1-3; D unclear. Germline V gives CDR1 PRHDT, CDR2 FYEKMQ (reference sequence). The CDR3 has 12 amino acids. In DNA, the CDR3 is TGTGCCAGCAGCATACTTGGAGACACCATATATTTT. Translated: CASSILGDTIYF.

The chain couples TRBV7-9 to TRBJ1-1; maybe TRBD1 (5 bases). The CDR3 is 15 amino acids. CDR1 and CDR2 (germline): SEHNR, FQNEAQ (reference sequence). V lost 1 base and J 8 bases, leaving 17 bases between the germline ends. The CDR3 protein is CASSLESGRRVEAFF. CDR3 nucleotides: TGTGCCAGCAGCTTAGAGTCAGGGAGGAGGGTCGAAGCTTTCTTT.

This chain uses TRBV9 with TRBJ2-3, with D hard to call. Germline CDR1 is SGDLS and CDR2 is YYNGEE. This CDR3 has 17 amino acids. Deletions cut 0 bases from V and 2 bases from J, with 16 bases between. The CDR3 protein is CASSVEIHDKTTDTQYF. CDR3 DNA: TGTGCCAGCAGCGTAGAAATACACGACAAAACCACAGATACGCAGTATTTT.

This clone was detected only once. The rearrangement uses TRBV11-2 and TRBJ1-4, with TRBD1 identical over 7 bases. The CDR3 contains 15 residues. Germline CDR1 is SGHAT and CDR2 is FQNNGV. The junction had 9 bases not matched to a gene; V was cut back by 6 bases and J by 5 bases. CDR3 residues: CASRSPGQPNEKLFF. For the CDR3, the DNA is TGTGCCAGCAGATCTCCGGGACAGCCAAATGAAAAACTGTTTTTT.

The genes are TRBV12-5 and TRBJ2-2; no firm D call. The CDR3 covers 13 residues. The germline gives CDR1 LGHNT, CDR2 FRNRAP. The V end lost 1 base, the J end lost 5 bases, and 5 bases lay between the germline ends. CDR3 coding DNA: TGTGCTAGTGGTTTGGCCGTTACCGGGGAGCTGTTTTTT. Translation: CASGLAVTGELFF.

The chain couples TRBV19 to TRBJ1-5; perhaps TRBD1 as D (5 bases). Germline-derived CDR1 and CDR2 are LNHDA and SQIVND (reference sequence). V was shortened by 2 bases and J by 7 bases, with 18 bases between the two germline ends. The CDR3 is 16 residues long. The CDR3 coding sequence is TGTGCCAGTAGTATACGGCAGGGTACTGGGGGGCAGCCCCAGCATTTT. Its translation: CASSIRQGTGGQPQHF.